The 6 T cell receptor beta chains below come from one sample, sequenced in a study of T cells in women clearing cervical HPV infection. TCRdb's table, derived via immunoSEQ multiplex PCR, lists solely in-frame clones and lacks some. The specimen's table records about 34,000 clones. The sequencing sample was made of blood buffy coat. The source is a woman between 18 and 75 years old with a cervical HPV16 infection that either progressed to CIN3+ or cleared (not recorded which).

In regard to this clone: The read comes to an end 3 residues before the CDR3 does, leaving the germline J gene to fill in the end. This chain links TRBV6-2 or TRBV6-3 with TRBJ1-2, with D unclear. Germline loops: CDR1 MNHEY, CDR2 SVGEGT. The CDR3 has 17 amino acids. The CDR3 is CASSPIVGGRDFHDYTF. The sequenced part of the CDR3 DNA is TGTGCCAGCAGTCCAATCGTTGGCGGGAGGGATTTCCACGAC.

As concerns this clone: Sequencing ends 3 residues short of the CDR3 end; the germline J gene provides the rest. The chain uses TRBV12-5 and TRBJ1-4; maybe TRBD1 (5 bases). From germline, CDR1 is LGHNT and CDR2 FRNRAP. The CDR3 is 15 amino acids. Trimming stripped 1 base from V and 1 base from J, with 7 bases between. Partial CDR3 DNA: TGTGCTAGTGGTTTGGGACAGATAACTAATGAAAAA. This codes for CASGLGQITNEK. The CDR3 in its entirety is CASGLGQITNEKLFF. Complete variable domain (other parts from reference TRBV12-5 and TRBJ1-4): DARVTQTPRHKVTEMGQEVTMRCQPILGHNTVFWYRQTMMQGLELLAYFRNRAPLDDSGMPKDRFSAEMPDATLATLKIQPSEPRDSAVYFCASGLGQITNEKLFFGSGTQLSVL.

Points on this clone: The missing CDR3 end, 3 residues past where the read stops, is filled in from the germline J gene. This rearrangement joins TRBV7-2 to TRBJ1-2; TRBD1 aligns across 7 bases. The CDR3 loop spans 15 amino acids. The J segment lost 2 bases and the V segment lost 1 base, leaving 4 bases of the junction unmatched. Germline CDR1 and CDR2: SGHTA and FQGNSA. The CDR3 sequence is CASSLVGDRNYGYTF. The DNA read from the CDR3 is TGTGCCAGCAGCTTAGTAGGGGACAGAAACTATGGC. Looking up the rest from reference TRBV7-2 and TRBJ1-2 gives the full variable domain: GAGVSQSPSNKVTEKGKDVELRCDPISGHTALYWYRQSLGQGLEFLIYFQGNSAPDKSGLPSDRFSAERTGGSVSTLTIQRTQQEDSAVYLCASSLVGDRNYGYTFGSGTRLTVV.

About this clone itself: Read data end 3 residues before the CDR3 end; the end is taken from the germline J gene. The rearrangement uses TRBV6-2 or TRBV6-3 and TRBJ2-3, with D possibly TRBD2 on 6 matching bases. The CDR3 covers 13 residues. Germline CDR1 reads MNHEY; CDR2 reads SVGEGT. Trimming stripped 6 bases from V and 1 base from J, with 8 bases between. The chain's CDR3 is CASRRLGTDTQYF. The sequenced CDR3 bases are TGTGCCAGCAGAAGACTAGGCACAGATACG.

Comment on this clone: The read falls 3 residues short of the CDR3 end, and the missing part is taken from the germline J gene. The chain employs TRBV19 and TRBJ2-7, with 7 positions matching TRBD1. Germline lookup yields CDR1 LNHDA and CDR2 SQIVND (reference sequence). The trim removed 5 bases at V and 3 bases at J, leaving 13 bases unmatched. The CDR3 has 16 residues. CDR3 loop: CASSSGRLTGRYEQYF. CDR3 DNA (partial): TGTGCCAGTAGTTCGGGGAGATTGACAGGGCGCTACGAG.

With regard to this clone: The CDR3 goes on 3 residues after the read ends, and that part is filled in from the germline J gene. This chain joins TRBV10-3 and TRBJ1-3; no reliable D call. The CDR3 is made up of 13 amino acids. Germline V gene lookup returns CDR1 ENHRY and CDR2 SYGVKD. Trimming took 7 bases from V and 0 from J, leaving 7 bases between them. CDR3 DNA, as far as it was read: TGTGCCATCACGGCAGGCTCTGGAAACACC. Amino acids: CAITAGSGNT. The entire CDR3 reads CAITAGSGNTIYF.